Sequencing of this T cell receptor (beta chain) was carried out in a study of graft-versus-host responses after intestinal transplantation. As regards this clone: Its antigen is still unknown.

The CDR3 has 21 residues. Looked up from germline, CDR1 is MGHRA and CDR2 is YSYEKL. V gave up 1 base and J gave up 4 bases; unmatched junction bases: 24. The method was immunoSEQ multiplex PCR; TCRdb's version includes in-frame clones alone and lacks a portion of them. The sample consists of just under 90,000 clones, less than 90% of them appearing once. Study results and caveats: Where graft-donor T cell macrochimerism was present, patients had high graft-versus-host to host-versus-graft clonal ratios in allografts.

The chain couples TRBV4-1 to TRBJ2-5, with 7 bases matching TRBD2. This receptor was taken from a human donor who received an intestinal transplant. Sequences were derived from unstimulated CD8+ T cells sorted from spleen or lymph node cells, sampled before intestinal transplant. As DNA, the CDR3 is TGCGCCAGCAGCCAAGTATTTGGGGTGGGGAGCGGCGGGAGTTTTAGAGAGACCCAGTACTTC. This encodes CASSQVFGVGSGGSFRETQYF.